The sequence of this T cell receptor beta chain was determined in a study of blood T cell repertoires in COVID-19. Overall study context: COVID-19 samples from acute and convalescent phases originated in the United States, Italy and Spain. T cells, B-cell-depleted T cells, or PBMCs provided the cDNA or gDNA that served as material.

In the source study's methods: From reference gene primer amplification, estimates of nucleated cell counts were derived. The data were produced by immunoSEQ multiplex PCR, yet TCRdb's version contains in-frame clones alone and is incomplete. Clonal size and the V and J genes are those of that table, whereas D and trimming came from the DNA. Altogether about 170,000 clones are present, roughly 86% being singletons, with the ten largest covering about 1.6%. Germline V gene lookup returns CDR1 PRHDT and CDR2 FYEKMQ (reference sequence). After removal of 1 base from V and 0 bases from J, the junction contained 3 bases not matched to a gene. CDR3 length: 17 residues.

The chain has TRBV13 and TRBJ2-3; 11 nucleotides line up with TRBD2. The receptor comes from a woman in her fifties or sixties with acute or convalescent COVID-19. Sequenced input: peripheral blood. Written as DNA, the CDR3 is TGTGCCAGCAGCTTAGAGACTAGCGGGGCTAGCACAGATACGCAGTATTTT. It specifies CASSLETSGASTDTQYF.